What follows describes a single T cell receptor (beta chain). This clone has a single count. The antigen it binds to is not known. The sample holds no much larger clone one base away, and base qualities are not on file. For TCRbeta CDR3 sequencing, genomic DNA was extracted from sorted cells using the QIAGEN DNeasy Blood and Tissue Kit. High-throughput TCRbeta CDR3 sequencing, including PCR amplification with bias correction and internal controls, was performed commercially through immunoSEQ. The paper's processing steps were these. Unique productive TCRbeta sequences were defined by CDR3 nucleotide sequence where primers matched, otherwise by CDR3 amino acid sequence with Vbeta and Jbeta genes. As a correction for sorting error, sequences shared between sorted populations at a frequency ratio of 2:1 or less were discarded, and the remaining shared sequences were assigned to the higher population. Sequences were defined as donor-reactive when expanded at least 5-fold in CFSE-low cells versus unstimulated cells and present at a frequency of at least 0.01% in CFSE-low cells. Repertoire divergence was quantified by Jensen-Shannon divergence calculated from the top 100 TCRbeta sequences ranked by frequency. For any sample with multiple sequencing runs, sorting error was corrected in each run separately before the runs were pooled. TCRdb carries this immuneACCESS record with in-frame sequences only. Its versions omit some clonotypes, under half of them owing to an unresolved V gene in the studies checked, with the rest unexplained. V, J and clone size were drawn from that table, and D and trimming were deduced from the DNA. The sample contains about 240,000 clones, approximately 83% of them found a single time. The ten largest account for 0.64% of the sample.

As encoded in the germline V gene, CDR1 is SGHRS while CDR2 is YFSETQ. V was cut back by 0 bases and J by 10 bases, leaving a gap of 11 bases between them. Including the terminal cysteine and phenylalanine, the CDR3 comprises 13 residues. Here the CDR3 DNA is all that survives: 39 bases in frame from base 1. Unstimulated Tregs (CD4+CD25+CD127-), CD4+ non-Tregs (CD4+CD25-), CD4 and CD8 cells were FACS-sorted from thawed PBMCs. Blood from healthy controls was obtained either from healthy volunteers or as purchased buffy coats. Healthy control blood was processed to PBMCs by Ficoll density gradient and cryopreserved, and patient PBMCs were collected before and after transplant. This sample was taken from a study of Tregs in tolerant kidney transplant recipients (dated by TCRdb to the late 2010s). For the wider study: The study used TCRbeta sequencing to identify donor-specific regulatory T cells before combined kidney and bone marrow transplantation, then tracked those cells after transplant. In a few healthy controls, several methods of expanding Tregs specific for an allogeneic donor were compared by TCRbeta repertoire sequencing. The investigation overall reported the following: Although technical replication error seemed to be minimal, the question of biological reproducibility was not addressed directly. Expanding Tregs with activated donor B cells appeared to identify the most biologically relevant and donor-specific TCRbeta repertoire. Because the study included only a small number of patients, the results must be confirmed in larger populations and under other immunosuppression protocols.

This receptor was taken from a human donor in good health. The rearranged chain carries TRBV5-1 and TRBJ2-1; the D gene is possibly TRBD1 or TRBD2, each agreeing over 5 bases. The sample comprised CD4+ T cells from blood. The DNA sequence is TGCGCCAGCAGCTTGGATGGGTGGGGGGAGCAGTTCTTC. Translation gives CASSLDGWGEQFF.